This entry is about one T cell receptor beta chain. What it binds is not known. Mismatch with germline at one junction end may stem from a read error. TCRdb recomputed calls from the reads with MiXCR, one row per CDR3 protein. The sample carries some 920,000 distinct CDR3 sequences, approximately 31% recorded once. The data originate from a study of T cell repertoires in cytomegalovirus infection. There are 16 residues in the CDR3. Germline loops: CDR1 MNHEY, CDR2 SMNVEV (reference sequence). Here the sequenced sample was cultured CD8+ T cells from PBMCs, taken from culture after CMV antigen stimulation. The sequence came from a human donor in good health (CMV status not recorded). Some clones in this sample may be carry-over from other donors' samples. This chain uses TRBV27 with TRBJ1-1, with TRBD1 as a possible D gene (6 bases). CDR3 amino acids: CANSSSTGSMNTEAFF. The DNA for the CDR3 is TGTGCCAACAGTTCCTCGACAGGCTCAATGAACACTGAAGCTTTCTTT.